What follows are 19 T cell receptor beta chains derived from one specimen sequenced in a study of blood T cell repertoires in COVID-19. Clones were read by immunoSEQ multiplex PCR, and TCRdb kept only the in-frame ones, dropping some. This sample has about 250,000 clones, with 75% to 85% found just once. Material for sequencing was peripheral blood. Every receptor here comes from a man aged 45-65 years with COVID-19, enrolled during active disease.

The genes are TRBV7-8 and TRBJ1-2; D may be TRBD1 (5 bases). Germline CDR1 reads SGHVS; CDR2 reads FQNEAQ. Trimming removed 5 bases from V and 4 bases from J, with 23 bases in between. The CDR3 spans 17 residues. The CDR3 spells CASSPADPGNLFYGYTF. The CDR3 DNA reads TGTGCCAGCAGCCCCGCGGACCCAGGGAACCTCTTCTATGGCTACACCTTC.

This clone was observed a handful of times. J is TRBJ2-7 and V is TRBV7-2; TRBD1 matches 9 bases. The germline V gene encodes CDR1 SGHTA and CDR2 FQGNSA. V shed 5 bases and J 5 bases; nucleotides not matched to a gene: 7. The CDR3 has 14 residues. The CDR3 protein is CASSRDRALDEQYF. CDR3 bases: TGTGCCAGCAGCCGGGACAGGGCCCTCGACGAGCAGTACTTC.

A few counts support this clone. The chain joins TRBV28 to TRBJ2-1, with D uncertain. CDR3 size: 12 residues. CDR1 is MDHEN, CDR2 SYDVKM, per germline. V dropped 3 bases and J dropped 9 bases, with 9 bases sitting between them. The CDR3 reads CASSFEVGEQFF. In DNA form, the CDR3 reads TGTGCCAGCAGTTTTGAGGTTGGTGAGCAGTTCTTC.

This sequence joins TRBV12-3 or TRBV12-4 and TRBJ2-2; maybe TRBD2 (6 bases). This CDR3 has 12 residues. With 3 bases removed from V and 11 bases from J, the gap between germline ends came to 10 bases. The chain's CDR3 is CASSFGGAELFF. CDR3 nucleotide sequence: TGTGCCAGCAGTTTCGGAGGGGCCGAGCTGTTTTTT.

The chain is built from TRBV21-1 and TRBJ1-5; the DNA was not used to check the table's D call, TRBD1. TRBV21-1 is a listed pseudogene. The CDR3 is made up of 13 amino acids. CDR3 protein: CASKLFTGAPQHF. The DNA of the CDR3 is TGTGCCAGCAAGCTATTTACAGGGGCGCCCCAGCATTTT.

J is TRBJ2-2 and V is TRBV5-1; D is perhaps TRBD1 (6 bases). V lost 1 base and J 5 bases, leaving 9 bases between the germline ends. The CDR3 length is 14 residues. Germline loops: CDR1 SGHRS, CDR2 YFSETQ. The CDR3 is CASSLFDRTGELFF. As DNA, the CDR3 is TGCGCCAGCAGCTTGTTCGACAGGACCGGGGAGCTGTTTTTT.

The chain has TRBV19 and TRBJ2-7; D is perhaps TRBD1 (5 bases). Germline CDR1 reads LNHDA; CDR2 reads SQIVND (reference sequence). This CDR3 has 11 amino acids. Trimming took off 10 bases at V and 0 bases at J, with 7 bases between the two ends. For the CDR3, the DNA is TGTGCCACAGGGTCCTCCTACGAGCAGTACTTC. This sequence encodes CATGSSYEQYF.

This rearrangement joins TRBV19 to TRBJ1-5; 9 bases agree with TRBD1. Per germline, CDR1 LNHDA and CDR2 SQIVND (reference sequence). The CDR3 has 15 amino acids. V was pared by 1 base and J by 6 bases, with 4 bases of the junction left unmatched. The CDR3 loop reads CASSIGTGGFQPQHF. CDR3 DNA sequence: TGTGCCAGTAGTATAGGAACAGGGGGCTTTCAGCCCCAGCATTTT.

This chain links TRBV5-5 with TRBJ1-1; 9 bases match TRBD1. This CDR3 is 16 amino acids long. Germline V gene sequence: CDR1 SGHKS, CDR2 YYEKEE (reference sequence). V shed 0 bases and J 6 bases; nucleotides not matched to a gene: 9. The CDR3 sequence: CASSLGSTGGLSEAFF. The CDR3, as DNA: TGTGCCAGCAGCTTGGGGTCCACAGGGGGCTTGTCTGAAGCTTTCTTT.

The V call is TRBV19, the J call TRBJ2-1; 7 bases are a match to TRBD1. Looked up from germline, CDR1 is LNHDA and CDR2 is SQIVND (reference sequence). Trimming removed 1 base from V and 5 bases from J; junction bases left unmatched: 5. This CDR3 contains 15 residues. DNA for the CDR3: TGTGCCAGTAGTATAGGACAGGGTAGTCACAATGAGCAGTTCTTC. Protein: CASSIGQGSHNEQFF.

The chain combines TRBV2 with TRBJ2-5; a possible D gene is TRBD2 (7 bases). In germline, CDR1 is SNHLY, CDR2 FYNNEI. V was pared by 6 bases and J by 5 bases, with 22 bases between. The CDR3 is 16 residues long. This chain's CDR3 is CASRWLGRGGSETQYF. Here the CDR3 DNA reads TGTGCCAGCAGGTGGTTGGGCAGGGGAGGGAGTGAGACCCAGTACTTC.

This chain links TRBV7-9 with TRBJ2-7; D may be TRBD2 (5 bases). The CDR3 is 15 residues long. The germline V gene has CDR1 SEHNR and CDR2 FQNEAQ (reference sequence). Trimming took 1 base from V and 5 from J, leaving 15 bases between them. In nucleotides, the CDR3 is TGTGCCAGCAGCTTAGGTGTAGGGAGAAACGACGAGCAGTACTTC. This sequence encodes CASSLGVGRNDEQYF.

V usage is TRBV28 and J usage is TRBJ1-2; TRBD1 aligns across 7 bases. Germline assignment: CDR1 MDHEN and CDR2 SYDVKM. J was trimmed by 6 bases and V by 4 bases; bases with no gene match: 11. This CDR3 is 15 amino acids long. The CDR3 is CASSSLTGSRNGYTF. CDR3 bases: TGTGCCAGCAGTTCCCTGACAGGGAGCAGGAATGGCTACACCTTC.

The chain combines TRBV11-3 with TRBJ2-1; 11 nucleotides line up with TRBD2. There are 16 residues in the CDR3. The germline V gene encodes CDR1 SGHNT and CDR2 YENEEA. Losses at the gene ends were 5 bases for V and 3 bases for J; bases not matched to a gene: 6. The CDR3 protein is CASSQLAGGHYNEQFF. Written as DNA, the CDR3 is TGTGCCAGCAGCCAGCTAGCGGGGGGCCACTACAATGAGCAGTTCTTC.

The rearrangement links TRBV9 to TRBJ2-1, with 12 bases matching TRBD2. The germline V gene has CDR1 SGDLS and CDR2 YYNGEE. Losses at the gene ends were 4 bases for V and 0 bases for J; bases not matched to a gene: 2. CDR3 length equals 16 residues. The CDR3, as DNA: TGTGCCAGCAGCAAACTAGCGGGGGGCTCCTACAATGAGCAGTTCTTC. Translating it yields CASSKLAGGSYNEQFF.

This clone turned up a few times. This sequence joins TRBV9 and TRBJ1-6; D uncertain. The CDR3 is 16 residues long. V was pared by 5 bases and J by 10 bases, with 22 bases between. CDR1 SGDLS and CDR2 YYNGEE come from the germline V gene. DNA of the CDR3: TGTGCCAGCAGAGGAGGTTCCGCTACGACCGTATCACCCCTCCACTTT. It encodes CASRGGSATTVSPLHF.

This clone was counted a few times. This chain links TRBV28 with TRBJ1-3; D unclear. Germline-derived CDR1 and CDR2 are MDHEN and SYDVKM. The ends were cut back, 6 bases at V and 3 bases at J, with 12 bases in the middle. The CDR3 loop spans 14 amino acids. Here the CDR3 reads CASRRGHGGNTIYF. The DNA of the CDR3 is TGTGCCAGCAGGAGAGGGCACGGTGGAAACACCATATATTTT.

In this sample, this clone turned up a few times. The chain recombines TRBV10-3 with TRBJ1-5; D unclear. Looked up from germline, CDR1 is ENHRY and CDR2 is SYGVKD. This CDR3 is built from 13 residues. The V gene lost 4 bases and the J gene lost 6 bases, with 10 bases spanning the gap. CDR3 region: CAISGHPLQPQHF. CDR3 coding DNA: TGTGCCATCAGTGGCCACCCACTTCAGCCCCAGCATTTT.

The V and J genes are TRBV28 and TRBJ1-1; D call uncertain. Per the germline V gene, CDR1 is MDHEN and CDR2 is SYDVKM. The CDR3 is 12 amino acids. V shed 5 bases and J shed 0 bases, with 4 bases lying between them. The CDR3 sequence is CASSPLNTEAFF. CDR3 bases: TGTGCCAGCAGTCCCTTGAACACTGAAGCTTTCTTT.